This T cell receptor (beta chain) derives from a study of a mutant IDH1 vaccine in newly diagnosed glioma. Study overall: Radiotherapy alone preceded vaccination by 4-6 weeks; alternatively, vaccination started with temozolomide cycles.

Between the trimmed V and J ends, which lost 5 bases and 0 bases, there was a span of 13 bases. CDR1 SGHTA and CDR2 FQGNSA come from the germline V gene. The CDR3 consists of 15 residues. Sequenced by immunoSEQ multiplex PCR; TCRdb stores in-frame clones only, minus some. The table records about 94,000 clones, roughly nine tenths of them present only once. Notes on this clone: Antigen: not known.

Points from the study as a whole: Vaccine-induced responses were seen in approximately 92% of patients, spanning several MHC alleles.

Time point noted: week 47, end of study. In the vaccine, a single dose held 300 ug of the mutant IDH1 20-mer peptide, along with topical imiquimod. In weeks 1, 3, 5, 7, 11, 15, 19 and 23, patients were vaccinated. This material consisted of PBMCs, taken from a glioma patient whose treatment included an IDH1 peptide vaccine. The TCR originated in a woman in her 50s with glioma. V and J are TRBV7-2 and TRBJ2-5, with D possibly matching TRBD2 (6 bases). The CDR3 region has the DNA TGTGCCAGCAGCCCGGGACTCAAGTACCAAGAGACCCAGTACTTC. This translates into CASSPGLKYQETQYF.